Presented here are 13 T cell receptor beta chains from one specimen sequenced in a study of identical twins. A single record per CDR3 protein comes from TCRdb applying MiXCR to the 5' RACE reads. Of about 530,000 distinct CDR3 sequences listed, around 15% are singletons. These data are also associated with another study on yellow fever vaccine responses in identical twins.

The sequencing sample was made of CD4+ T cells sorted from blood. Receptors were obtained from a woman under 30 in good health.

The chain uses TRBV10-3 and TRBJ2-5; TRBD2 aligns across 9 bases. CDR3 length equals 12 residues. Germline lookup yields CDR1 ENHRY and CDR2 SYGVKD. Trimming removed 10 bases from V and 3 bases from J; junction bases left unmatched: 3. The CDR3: CATRGGEETQYF. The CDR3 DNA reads TGTGCCACCCGCGGGGGGGAAGAGACCCAGTACTTC.

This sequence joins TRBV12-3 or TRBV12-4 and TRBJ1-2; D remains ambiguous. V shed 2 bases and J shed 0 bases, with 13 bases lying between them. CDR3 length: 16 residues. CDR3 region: CASSLFASITNYGYTF. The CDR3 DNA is TGTGCCAGCAGTTTATTTGCGTCCATCACTAACTATGGCTACACCTTC.

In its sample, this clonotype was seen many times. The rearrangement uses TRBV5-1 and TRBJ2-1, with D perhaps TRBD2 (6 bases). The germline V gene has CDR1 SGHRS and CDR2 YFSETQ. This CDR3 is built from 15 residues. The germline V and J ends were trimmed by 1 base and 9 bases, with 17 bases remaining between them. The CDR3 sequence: CASSLLRGPGSEQFF. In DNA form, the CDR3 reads TGCGCCAGCAGCTTGTTGCGGGGCCCGGGGAGTGAGCAGTTCTTC.

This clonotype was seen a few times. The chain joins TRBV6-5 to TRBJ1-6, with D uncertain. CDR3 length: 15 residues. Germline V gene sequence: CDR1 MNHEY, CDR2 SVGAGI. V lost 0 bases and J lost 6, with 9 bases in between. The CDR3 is CASSYSMRINSPLHF. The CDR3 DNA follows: TGTGCCAGCAGTTACTCGATGCGGATTAATTCACCCCTCCACTTT.

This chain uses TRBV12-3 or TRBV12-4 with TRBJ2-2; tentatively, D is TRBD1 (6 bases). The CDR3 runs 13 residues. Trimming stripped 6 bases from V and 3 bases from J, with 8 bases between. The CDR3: CASRRQDTGELFF. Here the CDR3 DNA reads TGTGCCAGCAGAAGACAGGACACCGGGGAGCTGTTTTTT.

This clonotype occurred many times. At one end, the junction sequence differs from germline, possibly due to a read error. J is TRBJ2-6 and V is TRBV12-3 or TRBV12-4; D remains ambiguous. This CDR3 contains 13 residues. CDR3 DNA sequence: TGCGCCAGCAGCTTCTCTGGGGCCAACGTCCTGACTTTC. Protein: CASSFSGANVLTF.

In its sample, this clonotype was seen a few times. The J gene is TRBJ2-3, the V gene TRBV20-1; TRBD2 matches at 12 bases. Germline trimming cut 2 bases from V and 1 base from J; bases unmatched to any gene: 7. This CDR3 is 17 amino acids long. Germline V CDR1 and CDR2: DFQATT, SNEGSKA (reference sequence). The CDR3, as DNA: TGCAGTGCTAGATCCACCGGGACTAGCGGGCGCACAGATACGCAGTATTTT. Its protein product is CSARSTGTSGRTDTQYF.

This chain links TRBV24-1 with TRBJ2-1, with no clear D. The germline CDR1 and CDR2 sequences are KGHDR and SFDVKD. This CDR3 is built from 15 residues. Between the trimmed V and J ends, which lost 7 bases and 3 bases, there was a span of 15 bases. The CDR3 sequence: CATSSAGRIYNEQFF. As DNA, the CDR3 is TGTGCCACCAGCTCGGCAGGCCGGATCTACAATGAGCAGTTCTTC.

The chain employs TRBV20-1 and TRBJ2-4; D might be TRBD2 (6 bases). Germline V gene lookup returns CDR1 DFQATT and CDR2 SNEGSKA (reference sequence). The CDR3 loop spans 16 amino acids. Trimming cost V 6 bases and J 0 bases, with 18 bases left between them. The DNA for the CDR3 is TGCAGTGCCGACGGCGGGGCCACAGTAGCCAAAAACATTCAGTACTTC. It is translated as CSADGGATVAKNIQYF.

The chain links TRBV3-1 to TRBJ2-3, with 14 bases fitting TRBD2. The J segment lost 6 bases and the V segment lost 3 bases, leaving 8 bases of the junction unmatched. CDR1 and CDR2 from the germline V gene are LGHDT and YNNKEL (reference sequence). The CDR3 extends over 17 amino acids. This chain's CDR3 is CASSQPGLAGGRDTQYF. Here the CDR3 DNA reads TGTGCCAGCAGCCAGCCCGGACTAGCGGGGGGTCGTGATACGCAGTATTTT.

Here the CDR3 reads CASSPVEYYGYTF. Here the CDR3 DNA reads TGTGCCAGCTCCCCCGTGGAATACTATGGCTACACCTTC. The chain links TRBV12-3 or TRBV12-4 to TRBJ1-2; unclear D gene. CDR3 length: 13 amino acids. V dropped 8 bases and J dropped 3 bases, with 13 bases sitting between them.

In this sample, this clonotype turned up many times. The CDR3 reads CASSLVGSGRAYNEQFF. In DNA, the CDR3 is TGTGCCAGCAGTTTAGTGGGTAGCGGGAGGGCGTACAATGAGCAGTTCTTC. This rearrangement joins TRBV12-3 or TRBV12-4 to TRBJ2-1, with 11 bases identical to TRBD2. J gave up 4 bases and V 1 base, and 6 bases lay outside the gene matches. The length of the CDR3 is 17 residues.

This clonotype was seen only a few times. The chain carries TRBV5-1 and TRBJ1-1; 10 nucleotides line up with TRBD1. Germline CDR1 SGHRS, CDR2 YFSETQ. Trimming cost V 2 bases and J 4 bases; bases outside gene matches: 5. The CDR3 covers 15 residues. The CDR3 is CASSFLDRGGTEAFF. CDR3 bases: TGCGCCAGCAGCTTCCTGGACAGGGGGGGCACTGAAGCTTTCTTT.